This T cell receptor (beta chain) was sequenced during a study of cytomegalovirus exposure and HLA in healthy donors. Points from the study as a whole: The authors enumerated 180 or so TCR beta chains as linked to cytomegalovirus. The authors confirmed in vitro that a few CMV-associated chains were specific for CMV antigens. High specificity and sensitivity for cytomegalovirus status were reported for the classifier.

Sequencing was performed with immunoSEQ multiplex PCR; in TCRdb, only in-frame clones are kept and a portion is missing. The profile shows 120,000 or so clones, around 90% of them singletons. By its share, this clone is medium-sized (0.01 to 0.1%). Antigen unknown. V lost 4 bases, J lost 8 bases, and 7 bases stayed unmatched. Germline values: CDR1 MGHRA, CDR2 YSYEKL. CDR3 size: 15 residues. Among the roughly 120 subjects of the validation cohort, separate from the approximately 700-subject first cohort, were the donors. The sample comprised PBMCs. The clonotype comes from a woman between 18 and 29 years old in good health and CMV-seronegative. The rearrangement joins TRBV4-1 to TRBJ2-1; 11 nucleotides align to TRBD2. CDR3: CASSPTSGSAYEQFF. CDR3 nucleotides: TGCGCCAGCAGCCCTACTAGCGGGAGTGCTTATGAGCAGTTCTTC.